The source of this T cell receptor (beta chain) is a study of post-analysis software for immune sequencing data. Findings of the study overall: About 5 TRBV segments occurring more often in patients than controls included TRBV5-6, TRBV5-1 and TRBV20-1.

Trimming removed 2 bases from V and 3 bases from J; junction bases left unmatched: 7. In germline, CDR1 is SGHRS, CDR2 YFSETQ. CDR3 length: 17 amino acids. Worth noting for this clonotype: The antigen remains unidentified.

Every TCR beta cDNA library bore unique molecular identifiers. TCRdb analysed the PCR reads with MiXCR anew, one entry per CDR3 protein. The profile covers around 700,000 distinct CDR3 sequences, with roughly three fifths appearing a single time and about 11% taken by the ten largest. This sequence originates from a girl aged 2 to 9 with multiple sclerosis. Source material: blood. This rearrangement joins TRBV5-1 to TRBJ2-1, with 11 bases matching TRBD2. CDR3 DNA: TGCGCCAGCAGCTTCCTTAGCGGGAGGGGAATCTACAATGAGCAGTTCTTC. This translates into CASSFLSGRGIYNEQFF. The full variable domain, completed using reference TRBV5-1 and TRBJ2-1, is KAGVTQTPRYLIKTRGQQVTLSCSPISGHRSVSWYQQTPGQGLQFLFEYFSETQRNKGNFPGRFSGRQFSNSRSEMNVSTLELGDSALYLCASSFLSGRGIYNEQFFGPGTRLTVL.